The sequence of this T cell receptor (beta chain) was determined in a study of blood T cell repertoires in COVID-19. Study as a whole: The origin of the acute and convalescent COVID-19 samples was the United States, Italy and Spain.

The CDR3 has 13 residues. Per the germline V gene, CDR1 is SGHTA and CDR2 is FQGNSA. Trimming shortened V by 3 bases and J by 6 bases, and 9 bases separated the two germline ends. The method was immunoSEQ multiplex PCR; TCRdb's version includes in-frame clones alone and lacks a portion of them. The table includes a few hundred thousand clones, around 87% detected once. The sequencing input was peripheral blood. The source is a woman in her twenties or thirties with COVID-19, enrolled during active disease. The rearrangement joins TRBV7-2 to TRBJ1-5, with D uncertain. The CDR3 sequence is CASSFDIRQPQHF. The CDR3 bases are TGTGCCAGCAGCTTTGACATTCGTCAGCCCCAGCATTTT.